This T cell receptor beta chain was sequenced in a study of cytomegalovirus exposure and HLA in healthy donors. Comments on this clone: The antigen remains undetermined.

Per the germline V gene, CDR1 is SGHRS and CDR2 is YFSETQ. Trimming left V 1 base short and J 2 bases short, with 9 bases between. CDR3 size: 14 residues. Use of 60 Vbeta and 13 Jbeta primers characterized the PCR. Libraries were prepared by immunoSEQ multiplex PCR; TCRdb keeps only in-frame clonotypes and omits some of them. The sample shows approximately 47,000 clones, and about 17% sits with its ten largest clones. General study findings and limits: TCR beta sequences reportedly predicted the HLA-A and HLA-B alleles of most subjects accurately.

The TCR originated in a male donor in good health and CMV-seronegative. Sequencing input: PBMCs. The rearrangement links TRBV5-1 to TRBJ1-1; D is unclear. CDR3 region: CASSLIGSNTEAFF. The DNA of the CDR3 is TGCGCCAGCAGCTTGATTGGCAGTAACACTGAAGCTTTCTTT.